These 14 T cell receptor beta chains came from one sample sequenced in a study of T-cell reconstitution after alpha-beta-depleted transplantation in children. The TCRbeta library incorporated unique molecular identifiers. TCRdb processed the PCR reads anew with MiXCR; each CDR3 protein has one entry. Of about 340,000 distinct CDR3 sequences in the sample, roughly 13% were seen once. The sample was PBMCs, taken from the stem cell graft. The receptors derive from a human donor who donated a stem cell graft to a child with Fanconi anemia.

The rearrangement uses TRBV30 and TRBJ1-5; D not certain. V lost 0 bases, J lost 7 bases, and 10 bases lay in between. CDR1 and CDR2 from the germline V gene are GTSNPN and SVGIG (reference sequence). This CDR3 is 13 amino acids long. This CDR3 reads CAWSVHPGQPQHF. CDR3 nucleotide sequence: TGTGCCTGGAGTGTACATCCGGGACAGCCCCAGCATTTT.

This chain uses TRBV7-2 with TRBJ1-2; 8 nucleotides agree with TRBD1. Losses at the gene ends were 4 bases for V and 4 bases for J; bases not matched to a gene: 5. Germline V gene lookup returns CDR1 SGHTA and CDR2 FQGNSA. The CDR3 is made up of 14 amino acids. The CDR3 DNA reads TGTGCCAGCAGCTACCGGACAGGGATCTATGGCTACACCTTC. Its translation is CASSYRTGIYGYTF.

This clonotype was counted ten times or more. This chain joins TRBV12-3 or TRBV12-4 and TRBJ2-3; 9 bases fit TRBD2. The CDR3 extends over 14 amino acids. Trimming took 4 bases from V and 1 from J; bases not matched to a gene: 0. The CDR3 spells CASSSSGGTDTQYF. In DNA form, the CDR3 reads TGTGCCAGCAGTTCTAGCGGGGGCACAGATACGCAGTATTTT.

This rearrangement joins TRBV10-2 to TRBJ2-7; D is ambiguous. Germline CDR1 is WSHSY and CDR2 is SAAADI. The CDR3 extends over 11 amino acids. V was trimmed by 3 bases and J by 3 bases, leaving 3 bases between them. This chain's CDR3 is CASSDGYEQYV. The CDR3 DNA is TGCGCCAGCAGTGATGGCTACGAGCAGTACGTC.

The genes are TRBV27 and TRBJ2-7, with D possibly matching TRBD1 (5 bases). The CDR3 contains 13 residues. The germline V gene has CDR1 MNHEY and CDR2 SMNVEV (reference sequence). Trimming removed 8 bases at V and 5 bases at J, with 16 bases between. The CDR3 region is CASASGSFHEQYF. The CDR3 DNA follows: TGTGCCAGCGCTTCAGGGTCCTTTCACGAGCAGTACTTC.

The V gene is TRBV27, the J gene TRBJ2-1; 7 bases are a match to TRBD2. The CDR3 covers 19 residues. V lost 6 bases to trimming and J lost 4 bases; unmatched junction nucleotides: 21. Germline V gene lookup returns CDR1 MNHEY and CDR2 SMNVEV (reference sequence). Here the CDR3 DNA reads TGTGCCAGCAGCACTCCCCACGCTGCCGAGCGGGGTCCTTACAATGAGCAGTTCTTC. Translating it yields CASSTPHAAERGPYNEQFF.

This clonotype has ten or more counts. This chain connects TRBV7-8 to TRBJ2-6; D gene ambiguous. Per germline, CDR1 SGHVS and CDR2 FQNEAQ. V was clipped by 5 bases and J by 2 bases, with 10 bases between them. The CDR3 has 15 residues. DNA for the CDR3: TGTGCCAGCAGCGCAGAGGTGGCTGGGGCCAACGTCCTGACTTTC. Translating gives CASSAEVAGANVLTF. The full variable domain, in which reference TRBV7-8 and TRBJ2-6 provide the parts outside the CDR3, is GAGVSQSPRYKVAKRGQDVALRCDPISGHVSLFWYQQALGQGPEFLTYFQNEAQLDKSGLPSDRFFAERPEGSVSTLKIQRTQQEDSAVYLCASSAEVAGANVLTFGAGSRLTVL.

This clonotype has only a few counts. The chain links TRBV20-1 to TRBJ1-5; TRBD1 might be the D (6 bases). This CDR3 has 16 residues. Germline V gives CDR1 DFQATT, CDR2 SNEGSKA (reference sequence). The germline V and J ends were trimmed by 1 base and 13 bases, with 26 bases remaining between them. The CDR3, as DNA: TGCAGTGCTAGAGGTAGCACAGGGAATAGCAATCAGACACAGCATTTT. Its protein product is CSARGSTGNSNQTQHF.

V usage is TRBV6-2 or TRBV6-3 and J usage is TRBJ2-1, with 10 bases that match TRBD2. The trim removed 7 bases at V and 0 bases at J, leaving 9 bases unmatched. This CDR3 is 17 amino acids long. Germline CDR1 and CDR2: MNHEY and SVGEGT. This chain's CDR3 is CASMASGGAGSYNEQFF. DNA of the CDR3: TGTGCCAGCATGGCCAGCGGGGGGGCCGGCTCCTACAATGAGCAGTTCTTC.

J is TRBJ1-2 and V is TRBV6-5; tentatively, D is TRBD1 (6 bases). V lost 5 bases to trimming and J lost 8 bases, with 12 bases between them. The CDR3 covers 12 residues. Germline CDR1 and CDR2: MNHEY and SVGAGI. CDR3 loop: CASSRTARGYTF. CDR3 in DNA: TGTGCCAGCAGTCGGACAGCTCGAGGCTACACCTTC.

The V call is TRBV6-1, the J call TRBJ1-5; TRBD1 matches 10 bases. CDR1 is MNHNS, CDR2 SASEGT, per germline. With 5 bases clipped from V and 7 bases from J, the junction kept 8 bases outside the gene matches. The CDR3 runs to 15 residues. This CDR3 reads CASSPLGTGEQPQHF. In nucleotides, the CDR3 is TGTGCCAGCAGTCCACTGGGGACAGGGGAACAGCCCCAGCATTTT.

This clonotype was counted only a few times. This chain joins TRBV9 and TRBJ1-2; D is possibly TRBD1 (5 bases). The CDR3 consists of 13 residues. The V gene's germline CDR1 is SGDLS and CDR2 YYNGEE. V lost 0 bases to trimming and J lost 3 bases, with 6 bases between them. The CDR3 protein is CASSVEGHYGYTF. For the CDR3, the DNA is TGTGCCAGCAGCGTAGAGGGGCACTATGGCTACACCTTC. Supplemented by reference TRBV9 and TRBJ1-2, the full variable domain reads DSGVTQTPKHLITATGQRVTLRCSPRSGDLSVYWYQQSLDQGLQFLIQYYNGEERAKGNILERFSAQQFPDLHSELNLSSLELGDSALYFCASSVEGHYGYTFGSGTRLTVV.

The rearrangement joins TRBV4-3 to TRBJ2-3; the match to TRBD1 covers 7 bases. The trim removed 2 bases at V and 3 bases at J, leaving 17 bases unmatched. Per the germline V gene, CDR1 is LGHNA and CDR2 is YSLEER. The CDR3 consists of 19 residues. CDR3 in amino acids: CASSQSLLSAGGSTDTQYF. The CDR3 DNA reads TGCGCCAGCAGCCAATCCCTTCTTAGCGCAGGGGGAAGTACAGATACGCAGTATTTT.

The sample holds many counts of this clonotype. The chain couples TRBV12-3 or TRBV12-4 to TRBJ1-3; the D is unclear. The CDR3 contains 15 residues. Trimming took 6 bases from V and 1 from J, leaving 13 bases between them. CDR3 in amino acids: CASSPPSGSGNTIYF. Here the CDR3 DNA reads TGTGCCAGCAGCCCCCCGAGTGGGTCTGGAAACACCATATATTTT.